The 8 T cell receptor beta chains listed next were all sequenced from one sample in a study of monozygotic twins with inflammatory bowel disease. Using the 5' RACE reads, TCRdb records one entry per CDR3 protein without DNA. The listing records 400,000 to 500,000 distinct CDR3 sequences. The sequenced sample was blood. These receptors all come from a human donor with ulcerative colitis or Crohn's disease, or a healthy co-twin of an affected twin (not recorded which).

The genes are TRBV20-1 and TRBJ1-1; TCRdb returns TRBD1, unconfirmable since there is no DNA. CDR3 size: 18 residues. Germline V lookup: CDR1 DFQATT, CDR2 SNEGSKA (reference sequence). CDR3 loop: CSARKELGTGKGGAEAFF.

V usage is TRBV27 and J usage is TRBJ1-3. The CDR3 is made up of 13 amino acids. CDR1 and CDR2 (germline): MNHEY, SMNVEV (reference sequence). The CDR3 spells CASSLTYGNTIYF.

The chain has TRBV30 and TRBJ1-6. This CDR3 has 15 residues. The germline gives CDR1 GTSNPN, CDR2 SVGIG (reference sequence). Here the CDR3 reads CAWSPIGPVDSPLHF.

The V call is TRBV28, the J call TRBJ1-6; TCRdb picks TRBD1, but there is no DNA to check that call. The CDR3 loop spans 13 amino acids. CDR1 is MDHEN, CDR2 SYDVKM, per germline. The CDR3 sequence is CASSRTVNSPLHF.

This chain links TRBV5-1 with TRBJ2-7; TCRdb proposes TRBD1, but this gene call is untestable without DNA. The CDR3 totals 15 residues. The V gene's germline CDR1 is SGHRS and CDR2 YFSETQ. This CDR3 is CASMASTGGGDEQYF.

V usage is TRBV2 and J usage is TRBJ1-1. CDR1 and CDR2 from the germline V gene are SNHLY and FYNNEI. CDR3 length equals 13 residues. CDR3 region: CASSAWANTEAFF.

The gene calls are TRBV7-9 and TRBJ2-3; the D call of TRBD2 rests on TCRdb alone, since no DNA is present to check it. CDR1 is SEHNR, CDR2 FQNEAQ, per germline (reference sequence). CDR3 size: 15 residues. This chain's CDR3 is CASSSGLAHTDTQYF.

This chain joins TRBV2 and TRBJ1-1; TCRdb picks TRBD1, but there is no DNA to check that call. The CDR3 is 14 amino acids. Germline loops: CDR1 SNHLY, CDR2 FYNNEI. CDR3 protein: CASSQGQVNTEAFF.